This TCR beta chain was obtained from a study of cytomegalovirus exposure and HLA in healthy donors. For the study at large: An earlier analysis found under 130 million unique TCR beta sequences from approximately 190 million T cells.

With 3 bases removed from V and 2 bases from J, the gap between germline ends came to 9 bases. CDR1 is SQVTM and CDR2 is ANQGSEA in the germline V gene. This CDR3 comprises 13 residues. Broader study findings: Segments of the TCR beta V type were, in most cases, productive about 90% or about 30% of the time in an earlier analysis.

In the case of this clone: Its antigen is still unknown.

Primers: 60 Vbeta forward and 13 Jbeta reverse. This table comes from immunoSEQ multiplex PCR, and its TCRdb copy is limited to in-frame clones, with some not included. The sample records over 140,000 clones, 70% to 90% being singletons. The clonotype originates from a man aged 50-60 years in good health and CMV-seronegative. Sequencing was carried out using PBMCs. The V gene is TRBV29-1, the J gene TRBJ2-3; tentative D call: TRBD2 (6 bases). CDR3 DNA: TGCAGCGTTGAGGGACTTAACACAGATACGCAGTATTTT. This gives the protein CSVEGLNTDTQYF.